This passage covers 12 T cell receptor beta chains from one sample sequenced in a study of vaccination and CD4 T cells after COVID-19. The assay that was used to sequence DNA from cultured CD4+ T cells was the Oncomine TCR Beta short-read assay. TCRdb independently ran MiXCR on the PCR reads; one entry per CDR3 protein. The sample shows about 18,000 distinct CDR3 sequences, approximately 47% of them seen only once. These receptors' antigens are unknown. The treatment here: roughly 11-day PBMC culture with coronavirus spike peptide pools or control peptides (ViraFEST assay). This specimen consisted of CD4+ T cells from blood, cultured in vitro, obtained before SARS-CoV-2 vaccination. Receptors were obtained from a human donor who received a COVID-19 vaccine.

In this sample, this clonotype turned up a few times. In DNA form, the CDR3 reads TGCAGTGCTAGCCAGGGGGTCTGGGCAACTAATGAAAAACTGTTTTTT. It is translated as CSASQGVWATNEKLFF. J is TRBJ1-4 and V is TRBV20-1; TRBD1 aligns across 7 bases. The CDR3 covers 16 residues. Losses at the gene ends were 3 bases for V and 0 bases for J; bases not matched to a gene: 7. Germline V gene data show CDR1 as DFQATT and CDR2 as SNEGSKA (reference sequence).

V usage is TRBV19 and J usage is TRBJ1-2; 7 bases map to TRBD1. Germline trimming cut 3 bases from V and 8 bases from J; bases unmatched to any gene: 6. Germline values: CDR1 LNHDA, CDR2 SQIVND (reference sequence). CDR3 size: 13 residues. In nucleotides, the CDR3 is TGTGCCAGTAGTATTAGGCAGGGGGTCGGCTACACCTTC. It is translated as CASSIRQGVGYTF. The variable domain in full, completed from reference TRBV19 and TRBJ1-2, reads DGGITQSPKYLFRKEGQNVTLSCEQNLNHDAMYWYRQDPGQGLRLIYYSQIVNDFQKGDIAEGYSVSREKKESFPLTVTSAQKNPTAFYLCASSIRQGVGYTFGSGTRLTVV.

The table lists this clonotype with a few counts. This chain links TRBV7-8 with TRBJ1-6; perhaps TRBD1 as D (6 bases). This CDR3 is 17 amino acids long. Per germline, CDR1 SGHVS and CDR2 FQNEAQ. V was trimmed by 5 bases and J by 5 bases, leaving 19 bases between them. This CDR3 is CASSPGFGGLHNSPLHF. The CDR3 DNA reads TGTGCCAGCAGCCCAGGGTTCGGGGGCCTACATAATTCACCCCTCCACTTT.

The V gene is TRBV7-9, the J gene TRBJ2-1, with 13 bases matching TRBD2. J lost 7 bases, V lost 5 bases, and 2 bases had no gene match. CDR1 is SEHNR, CDR2 FQNEAQ, per germline (reference sequence). This CDR3 has 14 residues. CDR3: CASSTSGGANEQFF. CDR3 DNA: TGTGCCAGCAGCACTAGCGGGGGGGCAAATGAGCAGTTCTTC.

The rearrangement uses TRBV10-2 and TRBJ1-4; D unclear. Per the germline V gene, CDR1 is WSHSY and CDR2 is SAAADI. CDR3 size: 14 residues. Deletions cut 0 bases from V and 5 bases from J, with 7 bases between. In DNA, the CDR3 is TGCGCCAGCAGTGAGTCAGGAGAGAATGAAAAACTGTTTTTT. Protein: CASSESGENEKLFF.

V is TRBV6-2 or TRBV6-3 and J is TRBJ2-2; TRBD2 aligns across 10 bases. With V trimmed by 6 bases and J by 4 bases, 8 bases remained unmatched. The length of the CDR3 is 16 residues. Germline V CDR1 and CDR2: MNHEY, SVGEGT. The CDR3: CASSDKRGGITGELFF. The CDR3 region has the DNA TGTGCCAGCAGCGATAAGCGGGGGGGCATCACCGGGGAGCTGTTTTTT.

The chain recombines TRBV6-5 with TRBJ1-1; D possibly corresponds to TRBD1 (5 bases). CDR3 size: 16 residues. V lost 3 bases and J lost 6, with 20 bases in between. Germline CDR1 MNHEY, CDR2 SVGAGI. The CDR3 loop reads CASSYAGKGGYPEAFF. The CDR3 DNA follows: TGTGCCAGCAGTTATGCAGGGAAGGGAGGATACCCTGAAGCTTTCTTT.

The sample holds a few counts of this clonotype. V and J are TRBV30 and TRBJ2-5; the D is unclear. CDR1 and CDR2 (germline): GTSNPN, SVGIG (reference sequence). The CDR3 sequence is 12 residues long. V lost 1 base and J lost 2, with 5 bases in between. This CDR3 is CAWSDGQETQYF. CDR3 nucleotide sequence: TGTGCCTGGAGTGACGGGCAAGAGACCCAGTACTTC. Complete variable domain (other parts from reference TRBV30 and TRBJ2-5): SQTIHQWPATLVQPVGSPLSLECTVEGTSNPNLYWYRQAAGRGLQLLFYSVGIGQISSEVPQNLSASRPQDRQFILSSKKLLLSDSGFYLCAWSDGQETQYFGPGTRLLVL.

The gene calls are TRBV20-1 and TRBJ1-1; TRBD1 might be the D (6 bases). Trimming left V 0 bases short and J 2 bases short, with 16 bases between. The germline gives CDR1 DFQATT, CDR2 SNEGSKA (reference sequence). The CDR3 is made up of 16 amino acids. The CDR3 here is CSARDPNRAGNTEAFF. CDR3 sequence (DNA): TGCAGTGCTAGAGATCCAAACAGGGCCGGTAACACTGAAGCTTTCTTT.

The chain joins TRBV24-1 to TRBJ1-5, with a weak D call TRBD1 (6 bases). Deletions cut 9 bases from V and 0 bases from J, with 11 bases between. This CDR3 spans 14 amino acids. CDR1 KGHDR and CDR2 SFDVKD come from the germline V gene. The CDR3 coding sequence is TGTGCCACCGGGGGGGCGTTTAGCAATCAGCCCCAGCATTTT. This sequence encodes CATGGAFSNQPQHF.

The chain combines TRBV7-9 with TRBJ1-2; D call uncertain. Germline values: CDR1 SEHNR, CDR2 FQNEAQ (reference sequence). Trimming removed 1 base at V and 6 bases at J, with 12 bases between. The CDR3 is 14 residues long. CDR3 nucleotide sequence: TGTGCCAGCAGCTTAGTTGGCAGGCCTAATGGCTACACCTTC. This codes for CASSLVGRPNGYTF.

On this clonotype: One end of the junction does not line up with germline, which may come from a read error. The CDR3 sequence is CASPMPHSGAYVLTF. In DNA, the CDR3 is TGTGCCAGCCCCATGCCCCACTCTGGGGCCTACGTCCTGACTTTC. This chain links TRBV6-1 with TRBJ2-6; tentatively, D is TRBD1 (5 bases). The germline V gene has CDR1 MNHNS and CDR2 SASEGT. The CDR3 is 15 amino acids.